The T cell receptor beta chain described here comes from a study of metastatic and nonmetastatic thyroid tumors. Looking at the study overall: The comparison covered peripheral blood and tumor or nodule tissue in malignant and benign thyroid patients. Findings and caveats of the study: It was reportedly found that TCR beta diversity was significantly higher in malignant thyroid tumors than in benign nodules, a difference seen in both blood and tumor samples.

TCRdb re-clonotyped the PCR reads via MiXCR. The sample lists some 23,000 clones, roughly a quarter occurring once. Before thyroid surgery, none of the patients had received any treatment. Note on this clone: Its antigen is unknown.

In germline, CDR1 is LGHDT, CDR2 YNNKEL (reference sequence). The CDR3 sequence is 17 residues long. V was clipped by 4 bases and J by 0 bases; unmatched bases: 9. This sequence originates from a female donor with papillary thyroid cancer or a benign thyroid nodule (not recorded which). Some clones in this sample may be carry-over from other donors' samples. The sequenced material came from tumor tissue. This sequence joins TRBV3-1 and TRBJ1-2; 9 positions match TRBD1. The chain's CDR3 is CASSPGQGSMTNYGYTF. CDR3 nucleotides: TGTGCCAGCAGCCCCGGACAGGGGTCCATGACTAACTATGGCTACACCTTC.